One and the same sample provided the 16 T cell receptor beta chains below, sequenced in a study of cytomegalovirus exposure and HLA in healthy donors. PCR amplification relied on 60 Vbeta primers (plus 13 Jbeta primers). Generated by immunoSEQ multiplex PCR, the TCRdb table keeps only in-frame clones and is missing some. The profile shows 150,000 to 200,000 clones, approximately 84% of them singletons. The sequenced sample consisted of PBMCs. The receptors stem from a girl aged 10 to 17 in good health and CMV-seropositive.

The rearrangement links TRBV4-2 to TRBJ1-2; D unclear. This CDR3 spans 16 amino acids. Germline V CDR1 and CDR2: LGHNA, YNFKEQ. The ends were cut back, 0 bases at V and 6 bases at J, with 17 bases in the middle. The CDR3 region has the DNA TGTGCCAGCAGCCAAGAGATGAGGGCTCCCCTTGATGGCTACACCTTC. Encoded protein: CASSQEMRAPLDGYTF.

V usage is TRBV6-1 and J usage is TRBJ2-7, with D perhaps TRBD2 (7 bases). Germline-derived CDR1 and CDR2 are MNHNS and SASEGT. Trimming cost V 7 bases and J 3 bases, with 16 bases left between them. This CDR3 is built from 14 residues. CDR3 coding DNA: TGTGCCAGCATTAAAGGGGGGGTAAGCTACGAGCAGTACTTC. This codes for CASIKGGVSYEQYF.

This chain joins TRBV14 and TRBJ2-1; D remains unclear. Germline V gives CDR1 SGHDN, CDR2 FVKESK. The CDR3 is 14 residues long. V was pared by 0 bases and J by 6 bases, with 9 bases between. CDR3 amino acids: CASSQDLGRNEQFF. CDR3 coding DNA: TGTGCCAGCAGCCAAGATTTGGGCCGCAATGAGCAGTTCTTC.

The chain combines TRBV7-3 with TRBJ1-3; no definite D call. V lost 2 bases and J 2 bases, leaving 4 bases between the germline ends. The CDR3 contains 13 residues. The germline V gene has CDR1 SGHTA and CDR2 FQGTGA. The CDR3 DNA sequence: TGTGCCAGCAGCTTATCTACTGGAAACACCATATATTTT. Translation: CASSLSTGNTIYF.

The chain uses TRBV10-1 and TRBJ2-3; 12 positions agree with TRBD2. The CDR3 spans 17 residues. Germline values: CDR1 WNHNN, CDR2 SYGVQD (reference sequence). V lost 2 bases and J lost 2; bases outside the gene matches: 5. The CDR3 protein is CASSEGTSGFYTDTQYF. The CDR3 nucleotides are TGCGCCAGCAGTGAGGGGACTAGCGGGTTCTACACAGATACGCAGTATTTT.

V usage is TRBV29-1 and J usage is TRBJ2-3; TRBD2 matches at 8 bases. The CDR3 sequence is 16 residues long. J lost 1 base, V lost 6 bases, and 12 bases had no gene match. Germline V gene sequence: CDR1 SQVTM, CDR2 ANQGSEA. The CDR3 region has the DNA TGCAGCGTGCCTGCCGGCCTAGCGGGCCGCACAGATACGCAGTATTTT. It yields the protein CSVPAGLAGRTDTQYF.

The J gene is TRBJ2-5, the V gene TRBV5-1; possible D gene TRBD1, 6 bases. The CDR3 covers 12 residues. Germline V gene data show CDR1 as SGHRS and CDR2 as YFSETQ. The V gene lost 7 bases and the J gene lost 2 bases, with 9 bases spanning the gap. The CDR3 DNA reads TGCGCCAGCCGGACAGTTCAAGAGACCCAGTACTTC. Translating gives CASRTVQETQYF. Combining the CDR3 with reference TRBV5-1 and TRBJ2-5 gives the whole variable domain KAGVTQTPRYLIKTRGQQVTLSCSPISGHRSVSWYQQTPGQGLQFLFEYFSETQRNKGNFPGRFSGRQFSNSRSEMNVSTLELGDSALYLCASRTVQETQYFGPGTRLLVL.

This clone was seen a few times. The rearrangement joins TRBV6-5 to TRBJ2-2, with 8 positions matching TRBD2. With V trimmed by 3 bases and J by 5 bases, 8 bases remained unmatched. This CDR3 is built from 16 residues. Germline CDR1 reads MNHEY; CDR2 reads SVGAGI. This CDR3 reads CASSYHGRAWTGELFF. The CDR3, as DNA: TGTGCCAGCAGTTATCACGGGAGGGCCTGGACCGGGGAGCTGTTTTTT.

This chain uses TRBV25-1 with TRBJ1-1; D might be TRBD1 (5 bases). This CDR3 has 13 amino acids. V was pared by 6 bases and J by 8 bases, with 16 bases between. Germline lookup yields CDR1 MGHDK and CDR2 SYGVNS. The CDR3 is CASSRELLLEAFF. CDR3 bases: TGTGCCAGCAGCAGGGAACTACTCTTGGAAGCTTTCTTT.

The chain's CDR3 is CASSAPSGSSNEQFF. The CDR3 coding sequence is TGTGCCAGCTCAGCGCCTAGCGGGAGCTCTAATGAGCAGTTCTTC. The rearrangement joins TRBV18 to TRBJ2-1; 10 nucleotides match TRBD2. The V and J ends lost 5 bases and 7 bases, in that order; junction bases with no gene match: 8. CDR3 length equals 15 residues. Germline V gene lookup returns CDR1 KGHSH and CDR2 LQKENI.

This clone was observed a handful of times. The V call is TRBV5-6, the J call TRBJ2-4, with a tentative D call TRBD1 (6 bases). The length of the CDR3 is 16 residues. V lost 4 bases and J 1 base, leaving 15 bases between the germline ends. CDR1 SGHDT and CDR2 YYEEEE come from the germline V gene. The CDR3 DNA reads as TGTGCCAGCAGCGCACTACAGGGCCAGGCCAAAAACATTCAGTACTTC. Translating it yields CASSALQGQAKNIQYF.

The chain combines TRBV18 with TRBJ1-5, with 7 bases aligning to TRBD1. This CDR3 is built from 13 residues. V was pared by 5 bases and J by 5 bases, with 3 bases of the junction left unmatched. Germline V gene lookup returns CDR1 KGHSH and CDR2 LQKENI. CDR3: CASSSDRDQPQHF. DNA of the CDR3: TGTGCCAGCTCATCCGACAGGGATCAGCCCCAGCATTTT.

The chain has TRBV30 and TRBJ2-7; 8 positions match TRBD1. The junction had 4 bases not matched to a gene; V was cut back by 2 bases and J by 4 bases. Germline assignment: CDR1 GTSNPN and CDR2 SVGIG (reference sequence). The CDR3 sequence is 13 residues long. The CDR3 is CAWSKGQAYEQYF. The CDR3 bases are TGTGCCTGGAGTAAGGGACAGGCGTACGAGCAGTACTTC. Looking up the rest from reference TRBV30 and TRBJ2-7 gives the full variable domain: SQTIHQWPATLVQPVGSPLSLECTVEGTSNPNLYWYRQAAGRGLQLLFYSVGIGQISSEVPQNLSASRPQDRQFILSSKKLLLSDSGFYLCAWSKGQAYEQYFGPGTRLTVT.

In DNA, the CDR3 is TGCGCCAGCAGCCTGGGGACACAAGGAAACACCATATATTTT. Amino acids: CASSLGTQGNTIYF. This rearrangement joins TRBV5-1 to TRBJ1-3; TRBD1 might be the D (6 bases). Per the germline V gene, CDR1 is SGHRS and CDR2 is YFSETQ. This CDR3 comprises 14 residues. V lost 4 bases and J lost 4, with 12 bases in between.

The rearrangement uses TRBV2 and TRBJ2-5; no definite D call. Between the trimmed V and J ends, which lost 7 bases and 5 bases, there was a span of 8 bases. In germline, CDR1 is SNHLY, CDR2 FYNNEI. The CDR3 length is 11 residues. CDR3 protein: CASTTEETQYF. The CDR3 coding sequence is TGTGCCAGCACTACCGAGGAGACCCAGTACTTC. The entire variable domain, with the rest obtained from reference TRBV2 and TRBJ2-5, is as follows: EPEVTQTPSHQVTQMGQEVILRCVPISNHLYFYWYRQILGQKVEFLVSFYNNEISEKSEIFDDQFSVERPDGSNFTLKIRSTKLEDSAMYFCASTTEETQYFGPGTRLLVL.

This clone was observed a few times. The chain combines TRBV6-6 with TRBJ1-2; TRBD1 might be the D (6 bases). V gave up 4 bases and J gave up 8 bases, with 20 bases separating them. The CDR3 length is 15 residues. Germline lookup yields CDR1 MNHNY and CDR2 SVGAGI (reference sequence). The CDR3 loop reads CASSSSGHSGEGYTF. The DNA for the CDR3 is TGTGCCAGCAGTTCCTCGGGACACTCCGGGGAGGGCTACACCTTC.